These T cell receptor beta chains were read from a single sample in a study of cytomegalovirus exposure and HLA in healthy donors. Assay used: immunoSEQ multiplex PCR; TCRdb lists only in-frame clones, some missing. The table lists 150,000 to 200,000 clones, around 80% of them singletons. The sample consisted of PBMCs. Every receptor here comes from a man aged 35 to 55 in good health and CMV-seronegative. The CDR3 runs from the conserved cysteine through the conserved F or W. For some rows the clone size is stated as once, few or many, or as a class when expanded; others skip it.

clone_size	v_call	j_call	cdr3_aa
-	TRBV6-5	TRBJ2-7	CASSYSNYEQYF
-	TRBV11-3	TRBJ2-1	CASSNKREGNNEQFF
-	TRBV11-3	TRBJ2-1	CASSLGRSYNEQFF
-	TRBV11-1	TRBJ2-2	CASSLASGGNGELFF
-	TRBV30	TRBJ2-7	CAWSPGGTYEQYF
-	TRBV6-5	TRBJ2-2	CASRRQGNTGELFF
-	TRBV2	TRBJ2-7	CASSKLAGVGEQYF
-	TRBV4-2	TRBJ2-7	CASSQAPGHSPEQYF
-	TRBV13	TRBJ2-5	CASSPAGAETQYF
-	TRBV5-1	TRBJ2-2	CASSLGTDRLGELFF
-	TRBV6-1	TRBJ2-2	CASSSGRDTGELFF
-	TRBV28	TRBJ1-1	CASSSLRWEAFF
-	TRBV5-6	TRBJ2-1	CASRWTSGTASGEQFF
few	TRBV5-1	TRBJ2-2	CASSLARGTGELFF
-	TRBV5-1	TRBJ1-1	CASSSPGQGLSEAFF
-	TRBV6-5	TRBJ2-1	CASSYSWTSEYEQFF
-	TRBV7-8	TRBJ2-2	CASSLSTRTSGTTGELFF
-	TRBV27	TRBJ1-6	CASSSYGGAQTLHF
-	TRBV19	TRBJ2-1	CASGPNTEQFF
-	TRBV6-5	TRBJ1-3	CASSYKGGAGNTIYF
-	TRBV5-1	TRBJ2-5	CASSLGGEETQYF
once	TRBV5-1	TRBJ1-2	CASSLLMAGSHGYTF
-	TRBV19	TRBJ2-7	CASSPGGWNYEQYF
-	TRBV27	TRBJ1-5	CASSLFADFRQPQHF
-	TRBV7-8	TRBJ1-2	CASSLGGSHYGYTF
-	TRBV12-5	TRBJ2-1	CASGLGSYSSNEQFF
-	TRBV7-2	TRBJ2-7	CASSLAGGPIYEQYF
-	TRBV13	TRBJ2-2	CASSLDGSESTGELFF
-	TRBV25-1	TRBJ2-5	CASSPPGTGGETQYF
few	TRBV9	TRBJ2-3	CASSVGSGGSTDTQYF
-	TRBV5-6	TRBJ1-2	CASSLPQAATYGYTF
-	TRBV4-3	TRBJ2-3	CASSLSPMGAGGVDTQYF
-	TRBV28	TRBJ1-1	CASSSLYLFTNTEAFF
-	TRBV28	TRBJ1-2	CASSRVTGGYTF
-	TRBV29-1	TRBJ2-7	CSVEKGGGFDFSSYEQYF
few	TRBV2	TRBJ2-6	CASKEGGANGLTF
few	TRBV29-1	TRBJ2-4	CSVQSGLLGGTKNIQYF
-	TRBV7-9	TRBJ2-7	CSSSGGQYYEQYF
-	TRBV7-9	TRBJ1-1	CASSLGLIAFF
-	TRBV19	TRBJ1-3	CASRSASSGNTIYF
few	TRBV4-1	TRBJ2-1	CASSQDPGGEQFF
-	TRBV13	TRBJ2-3	CASSLEGLAGSTDTQYF
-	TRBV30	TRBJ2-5	CAWMLREGKETQYF
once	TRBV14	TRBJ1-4	CASSSRQNEKLFF
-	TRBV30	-	CAWSGGGIYEQYF
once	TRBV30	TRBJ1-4	CAWSRQGGEKLFF
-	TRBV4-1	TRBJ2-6	CASSLDSSGANVLTF
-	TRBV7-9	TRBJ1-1	CASSVRAGQVRAFF
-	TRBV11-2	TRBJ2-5	CASSSVGGSRQETQYF
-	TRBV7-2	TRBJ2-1	CASSPRGGLAGGGYNEQFF